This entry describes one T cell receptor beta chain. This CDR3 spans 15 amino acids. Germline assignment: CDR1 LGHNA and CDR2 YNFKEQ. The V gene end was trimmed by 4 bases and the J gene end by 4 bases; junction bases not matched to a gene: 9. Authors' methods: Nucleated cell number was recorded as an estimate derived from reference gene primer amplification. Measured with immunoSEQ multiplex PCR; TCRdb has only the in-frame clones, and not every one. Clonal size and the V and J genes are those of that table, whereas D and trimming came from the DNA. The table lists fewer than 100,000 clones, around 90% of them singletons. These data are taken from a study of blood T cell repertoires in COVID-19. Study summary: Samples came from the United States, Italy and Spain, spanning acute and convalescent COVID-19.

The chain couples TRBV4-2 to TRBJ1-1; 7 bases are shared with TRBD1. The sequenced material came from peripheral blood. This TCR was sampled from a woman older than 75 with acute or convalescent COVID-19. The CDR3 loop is CASSPFTGASTEAFF. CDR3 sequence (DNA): TGTGCCAGCAGCCCATTTACAGGGGCTAGCACTGAAGCTTTCTTT.